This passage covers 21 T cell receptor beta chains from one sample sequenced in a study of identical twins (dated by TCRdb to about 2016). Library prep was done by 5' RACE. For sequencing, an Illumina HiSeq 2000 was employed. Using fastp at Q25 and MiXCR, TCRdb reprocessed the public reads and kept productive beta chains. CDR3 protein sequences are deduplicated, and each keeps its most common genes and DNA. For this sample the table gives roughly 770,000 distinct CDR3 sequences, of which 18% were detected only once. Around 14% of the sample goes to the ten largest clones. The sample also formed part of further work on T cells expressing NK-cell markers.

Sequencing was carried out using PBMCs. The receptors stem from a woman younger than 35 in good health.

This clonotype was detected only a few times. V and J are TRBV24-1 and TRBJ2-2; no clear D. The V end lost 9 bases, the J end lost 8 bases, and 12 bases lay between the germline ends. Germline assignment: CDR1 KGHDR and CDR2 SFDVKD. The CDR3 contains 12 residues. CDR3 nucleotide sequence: TGTGCCACCGGCGGACGAGGAGGGGAGCTGTTTTTT. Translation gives CATGGRGGELFF.

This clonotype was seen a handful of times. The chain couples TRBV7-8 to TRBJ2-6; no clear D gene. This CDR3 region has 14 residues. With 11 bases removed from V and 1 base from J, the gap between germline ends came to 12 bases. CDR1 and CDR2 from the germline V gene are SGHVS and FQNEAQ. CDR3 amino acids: CACTRASGANVLTF. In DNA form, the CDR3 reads TGTGCCTGTACACGGGCATCTGGGGCCAACGTCCTGACTTTC. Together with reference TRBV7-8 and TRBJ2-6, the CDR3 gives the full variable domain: GAGVSQSPRYKVAKRGQDVALRCDPISGHVSLFWYQQALGQGPEFLTYFQNEAQLDKSGLPSDRFFAERPEGSVSTLKIQRTQQEDSAVYLCACTRASGANVLTFGAGSRLTVL.

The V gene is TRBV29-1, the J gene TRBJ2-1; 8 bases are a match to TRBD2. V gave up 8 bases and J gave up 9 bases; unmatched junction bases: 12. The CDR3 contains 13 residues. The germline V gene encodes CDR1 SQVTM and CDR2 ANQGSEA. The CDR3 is CSSSGSTDGEQFF. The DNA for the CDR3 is TGCAGCTCCAGCGGGAGCACCGACGGTGAGCAGTTCTTC.

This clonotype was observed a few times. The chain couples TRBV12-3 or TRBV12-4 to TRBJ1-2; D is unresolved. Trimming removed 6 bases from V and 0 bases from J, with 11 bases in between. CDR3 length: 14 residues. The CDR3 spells CASSRRSANYGYTF. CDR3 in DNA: TGTGCCAGCAGCCGTCGATCAGCTAACTATGGCTACACCTTC.

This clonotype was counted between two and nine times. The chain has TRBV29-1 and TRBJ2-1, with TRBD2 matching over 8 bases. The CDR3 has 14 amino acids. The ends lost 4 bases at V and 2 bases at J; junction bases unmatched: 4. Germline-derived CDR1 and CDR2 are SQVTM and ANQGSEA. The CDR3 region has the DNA TGCAGCGTTGTTTCGGGAGGGCCCTACAATGAGCAGTTCTTC. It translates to CSVVSGGPYNEQFF.

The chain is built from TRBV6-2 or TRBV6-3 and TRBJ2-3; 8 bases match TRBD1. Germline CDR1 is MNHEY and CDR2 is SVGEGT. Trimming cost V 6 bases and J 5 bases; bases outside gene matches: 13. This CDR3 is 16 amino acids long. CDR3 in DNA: TGTGCCAGCAGACCTCAGGGGGCAGGGAGAGGAGATACGCAGTATTTT. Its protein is CASRPQGAGRGDTQYF.

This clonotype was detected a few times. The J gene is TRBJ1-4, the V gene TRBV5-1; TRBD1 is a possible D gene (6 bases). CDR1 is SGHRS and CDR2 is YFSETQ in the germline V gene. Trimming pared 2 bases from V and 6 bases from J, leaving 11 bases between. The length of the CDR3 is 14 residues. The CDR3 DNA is TGCGCCAGCAGCTTCACAGGGAGGGATGAAAAACTGTTTTTT. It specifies CASSFTGRDEKLFF.

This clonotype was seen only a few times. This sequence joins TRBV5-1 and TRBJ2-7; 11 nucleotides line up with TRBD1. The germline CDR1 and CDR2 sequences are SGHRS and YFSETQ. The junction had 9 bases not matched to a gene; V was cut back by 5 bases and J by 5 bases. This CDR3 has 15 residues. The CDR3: CASRNSGQGAHEQYF. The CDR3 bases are TGCGCCAGCAGAAACTCTGGACAGGGGGCCCACGAGCAGTACTTC.

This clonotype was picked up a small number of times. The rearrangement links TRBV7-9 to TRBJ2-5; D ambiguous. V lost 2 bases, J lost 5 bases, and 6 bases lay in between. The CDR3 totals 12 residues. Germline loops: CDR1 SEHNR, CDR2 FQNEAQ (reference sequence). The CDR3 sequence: CASSLIGETQYF. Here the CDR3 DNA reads TGTGCCAGCAGCTTAATAGGCGAGACCCAGTACTTC.

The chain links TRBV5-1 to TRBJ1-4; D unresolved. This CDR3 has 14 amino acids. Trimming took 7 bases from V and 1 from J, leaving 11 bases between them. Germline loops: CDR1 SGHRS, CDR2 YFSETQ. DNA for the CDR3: TGCGCCAGCTCCGGAGGAGAAACTAATGAAAAACTGTTTTTT. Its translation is CASSGGETNEKLFF.

The CDR3 is CASSLGGGGREKLFF. The CDR3 DNA reads TGTGCCAGCAGCTTAGGTGGAGGGGGTCGTGAAAAACTGTTTTTT. The chain links TRBV7-9 to TRBJ1-4; weak D call: TRBD1 (6 bases). The V end lost 1 base, the J end lost 7 bases, and 13 bases lay between the germline ends. Germline V gene data show CDR1 as SEHNR and CDR2 as FQNEAQ (reference sequence). The CDR3 length is 15 residues.

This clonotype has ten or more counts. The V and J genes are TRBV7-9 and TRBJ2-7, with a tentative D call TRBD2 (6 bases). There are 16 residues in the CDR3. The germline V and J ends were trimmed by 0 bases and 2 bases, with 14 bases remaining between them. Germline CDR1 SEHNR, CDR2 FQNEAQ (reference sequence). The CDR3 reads CASSLAPRRGPYEQYF. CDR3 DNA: TGTGCCAGCAGCTTAGCTCCTCGGCGGGGTCCCTACGAGCAGTACTTC.

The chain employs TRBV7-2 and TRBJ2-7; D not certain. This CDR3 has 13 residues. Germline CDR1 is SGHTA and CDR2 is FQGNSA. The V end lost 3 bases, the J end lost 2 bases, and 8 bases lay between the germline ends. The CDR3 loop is CASSFGRPYEQYF. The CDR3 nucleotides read TGTGCCAGCAGCTTCGGCAGGCCCTACGAGCAGTACTTC.

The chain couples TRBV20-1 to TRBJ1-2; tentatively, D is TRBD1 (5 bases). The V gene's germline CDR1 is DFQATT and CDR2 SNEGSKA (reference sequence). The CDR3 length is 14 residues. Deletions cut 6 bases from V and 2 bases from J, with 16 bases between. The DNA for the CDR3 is TGCAGTGCGCAGGGCGGGGGAGGGAACTATGGCTACACCTTC. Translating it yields CSAQGGGGNYGYTF.

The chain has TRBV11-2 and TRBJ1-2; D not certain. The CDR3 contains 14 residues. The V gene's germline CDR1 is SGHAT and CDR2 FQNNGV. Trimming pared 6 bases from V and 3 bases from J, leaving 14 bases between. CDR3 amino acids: CASSVQHFDYGYTF. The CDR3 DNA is TGTGCCAGCAGTGTACAGCATTTCGACTATGGCTACACCTTC.

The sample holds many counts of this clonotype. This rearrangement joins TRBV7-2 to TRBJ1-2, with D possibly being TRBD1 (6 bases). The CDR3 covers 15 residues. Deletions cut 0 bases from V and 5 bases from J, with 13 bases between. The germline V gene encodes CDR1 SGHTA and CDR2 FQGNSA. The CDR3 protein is CASSLALGGAYGYTF. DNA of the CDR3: TGTGCCAGCAGCTTAGCGCTCGGGGGCGCTTATGGCTACACCTTC.

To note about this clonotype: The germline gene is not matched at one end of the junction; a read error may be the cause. Here the CDR3 DNA reads TGTGCCATCGGATGGGGGCGGGGCTACTCCTTC. This codes for CAIGWGRGYSF. This chain connects TRBV10-3 to TRBJ1-2; D is possibly TRBD1 (6 bases). The CDR3 is 11 amino acids. Per germline, CDR1 ENHRY and CDR2 SYGVKD.

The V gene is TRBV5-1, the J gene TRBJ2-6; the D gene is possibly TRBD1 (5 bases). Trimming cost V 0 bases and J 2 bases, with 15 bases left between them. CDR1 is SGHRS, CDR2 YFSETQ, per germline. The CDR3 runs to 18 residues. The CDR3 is CASSLGQFTLTGANVLTF. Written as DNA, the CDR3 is TGCGCCAGCAGCTTGGGACAGTTTACACTCACTGGGGCCAACGTCCTGACTTTC.

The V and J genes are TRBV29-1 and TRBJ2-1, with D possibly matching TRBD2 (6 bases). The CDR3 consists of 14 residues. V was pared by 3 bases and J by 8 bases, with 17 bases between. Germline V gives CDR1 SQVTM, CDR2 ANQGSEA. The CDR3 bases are TGCAGCGTTGATGATGCGGGGTGGGGGTATGAGCAGTTCTTC. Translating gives CSVDDAGWGYEQFF.

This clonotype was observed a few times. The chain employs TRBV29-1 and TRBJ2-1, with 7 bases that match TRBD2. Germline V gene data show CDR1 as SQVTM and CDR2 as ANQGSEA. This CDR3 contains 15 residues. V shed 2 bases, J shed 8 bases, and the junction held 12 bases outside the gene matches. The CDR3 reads CSVEFIGLDIDEQFF. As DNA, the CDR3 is TGCAGCGTTGAATTCATCGGACTAGATATTGATGAGCAGTTCTTC.

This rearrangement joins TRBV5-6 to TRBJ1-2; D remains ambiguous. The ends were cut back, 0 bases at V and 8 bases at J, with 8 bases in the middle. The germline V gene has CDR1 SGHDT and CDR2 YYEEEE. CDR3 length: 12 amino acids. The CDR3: CASSLVDMGYTF. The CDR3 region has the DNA TGTGCCAGCAGCTTGGTCGACATGGGCTACACCTTC.